The present T cell receptor (beta chain) was sequenced within a study of blood T cell repertoires in COVID-19. Per germline, CDR1 MNHNS and CDR2 SASEGT. V lost 5 bases to trimming and J lost 6 bases, with 14 bases between them. The CDR3 spans 14 residues. Per the authors' pipeline: Using reference gene primer amplification, nucleated cell counts were estimated. Sequencing used immunoSEQ multiplex PCR; TCRdb keeps in-frame clones, though not all of them. D and trimming come from the DNA, and the V and J calls and clone size come from that table. The data contain 410,000 or so clones, approximately 91% of them singletons.

The J gene is TRBJ2-1, the V gene TRBV6-1, with a possible D match to TRBD2 (7 bases). This TCR was sampled from a woman aged 40 to 50 with COVID-19, enrolled during active disease. Sample: peripheral blood. The CDR3 DNA follows: TGTGCCAGCAGTCCCAGGGGAGGGTTCAATGAGCAGTTCTTC. Its translation: CASSPRGGFNEQFF.